Here is one T cell receptor beta chain with its context. As yet, its antigen is unknown. The record originates from a study of shared clonotypes between healthy human individuals. For the study at large: For every donor, three CD4 naive, three CD4 memory, two CD8 naive and one CD8 memory plates were used. General study findings and limits: Memory subsets generally showed lower estimated richness than naive subsets. Only blood underwent sampling, and tissue repertoires likely differ.

The donor cohort consisted entirely of Caucasian adults residing in Nashville, Tennessee. Deletions cut 5 bases from V and 2 bases from J, with 16 bases between. The CDR3 is 15 residues long. CDR1 is MNHNS, CDR2 SASEGT, per germline. Using immunoSEQ multiplex PCR, the repertoire was profiled, and TCRdb retains in-frame clones only, with some absent. The repertoire holds some 500,000 clones, with about 96% as singletons. The sample was naive CD4+ T cells sorted from blood. Indicated subset: CD45RA+ positively selected. The chain has TRBV6-1 and TRBJ2-7; D is possibly TRBD1 (6 bases). This TCR came from a woman aged 30 to 39 in good health. This CDR3 is CASSSRQASTYEQYF. The CDR3 region has the DNA TGTGCCAGCAGTTCGCGACAGGCCTCTACCTACGAGCAGTACTTC.